One T cell receptor beta chain is described in this entry. Mismatch with germline at one junction end may stem from a read error. This sample was included in a study of blood T cells in healthy people across ages. The CDR3 is 15 amino acids. Germline assignment: CDR1 SGHTA and CDR2 FQGNSA. The use of a sample-barcoded 5' primer and a J-beta primer mix characterized a second PCR of roughly 7 to 11 cycles. TCRdb processed the 5' RACE reads anew with MiXCR; each CDR3 protein has one entry. The sample consists of roughly 1.7 million distinct CDR3 sequences, about 32% of them appearing once. In each sample, at least 7 million PBMCs were isolated.

The sequence was obtained from a woman aged 25 to 39 in good health. The material sequenced was blood. The chain has TRBV7-2 and TRBJ2-2; TRBD1 matches at 9 bases. Written as DNA, the CDR3 is TGTGCCGGCAGCTTTCGCGGGACAGGGTCCGGGGAGCTGTTTTTT. It translates to CAGSFRGTGSGELFF. The variable domain in full, with the rest retrieved from reference TRBV7-2 and TRBJ2-2, is GAGVSQSPSNKVTEKGKDVELRCDPISGHTALYWYRQSLGQGLEFLIYFQGNSAPDKSGLPSDRFSAERTGGSVSTLTIQRTQQEDSAVYLCAGSFRGTGSGELFFGEGSRLTVL.